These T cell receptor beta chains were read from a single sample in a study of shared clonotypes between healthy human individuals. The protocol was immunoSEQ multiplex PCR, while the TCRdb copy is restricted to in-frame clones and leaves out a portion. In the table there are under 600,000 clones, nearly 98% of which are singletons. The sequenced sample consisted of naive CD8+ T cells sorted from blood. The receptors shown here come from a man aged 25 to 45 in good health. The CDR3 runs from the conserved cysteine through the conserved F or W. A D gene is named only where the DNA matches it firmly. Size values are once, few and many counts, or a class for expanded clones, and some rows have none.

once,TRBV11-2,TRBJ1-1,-,TGTGCCAGCAGCTTAGGGGCCACCTGGGAAGCTTTCTTT,CASSLGATWEAFF
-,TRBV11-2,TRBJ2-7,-,TGTGCCAGCAGCTTCGGACGGATCTACGAGCAGTACTTC,CASSFGRIYEQYF
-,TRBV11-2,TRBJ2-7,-,TGTGCCAGCAGCTTATTCGTTCAGACCTACGAGCAGTACTTC,CASSLFVQTYEQYF
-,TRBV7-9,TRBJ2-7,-,TGTGCCAGCAGCCGGACGGGCTCCTACGAGCAGTACTTC,CASSRTGSYEQYF
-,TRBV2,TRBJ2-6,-,TGTGCCAGCAGTGACCCTGGGGCCAACGTCCTGACTTTC,CASSDPGANVLTF
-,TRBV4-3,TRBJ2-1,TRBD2,TGCGCCAGCAGCTATGGAACTAGCGGGATTTCTGGCAATGAGCAGTTCTTC,CASSYGTSGISGNEQFF
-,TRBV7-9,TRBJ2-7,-,TGTGCCAGTGCCAGGGGGAGGGAGCAGTACTTC,CASARGREQYF
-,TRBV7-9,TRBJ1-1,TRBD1,TGTGCCAGCAGCAAAGACAGGGACACTGAAGCTTTCTTT,CASSKDRDTEAFF
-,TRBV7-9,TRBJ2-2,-,TGTGCCAGCAGCGGTGGGGAGACCGGGGAGCTGTTTTTT,CASSGGETGELFF
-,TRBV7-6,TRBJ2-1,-,TGTGCCAGCAGCTTAGAGCAGGGGAGCTCCTACAATGAGCAGTTCTTC,CASSLEQGSSYNEQFF
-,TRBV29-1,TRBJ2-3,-,TGCAGCGTCAACGACGGAGGGGGGACAGATACGCAGTATTTT,CSVNDGGGTDTQYF
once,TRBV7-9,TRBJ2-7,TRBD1,TGTGCCAGCAGCTCCGGACAGGGGGCGAGTCCCGAGCAGTACTTC,CASSSGQGASPEQYF
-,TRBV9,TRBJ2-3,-,TGTGCCAGCAGCTCTAGGGCAGATACGCAGTATTTT,CASSSRADTQYF
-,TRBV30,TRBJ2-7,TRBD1,TGTGCCTGGGCGACAGGGAGCTCCTACGAGCAGTACTTC,CAWATGSSYEQYF
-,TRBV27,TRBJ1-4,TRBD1,TGTGCCAGCAGGCTACAGGGGTCTAATGAAAAACTGTTTTTT,CASRLQGSNEKLFF
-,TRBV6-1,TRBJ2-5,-,TGTGCCAGCAGTTCCGCCGGGACTCAAGAGACCCAGTACTTC,CASSSAGTQETQYF
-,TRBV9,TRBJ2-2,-,TGTGCCAGCAGCGTAGGAGGAACCGGGGAGCTGTTTTTT,CASSVGGTGELFF
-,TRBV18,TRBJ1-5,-,TGTGCCAGCTCACCGGAGAGAGATATTACCTCCTATAGCAATCAGCCCCAGCATTTT,CASSPERDITSYSNQPQHF
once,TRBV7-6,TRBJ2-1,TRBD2,TGTGCCAGCAGCTTAGGACTAGCGGAATACAATGAGCAGTTCTTC,CASSLGLAEYNEQFF
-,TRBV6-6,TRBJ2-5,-,TGTGCCAGCAGTTATACCGGGGCTGGCGGGGAGACCCAGTACTTC,CASSYTGAGGETQYF
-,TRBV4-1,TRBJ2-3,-,TGCGCCAGCAGCCAAGAGCCCGCAACCACCCTCCGGGGGCGAACAGATACGCAGTATTTT,CASSQEPATTLRGRTDTQYF
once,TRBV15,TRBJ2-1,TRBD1,TGTGCCACCAGCGTCGACAGGGACTACAATGAGCAGTTCTTC,CATSVDRDYNEQFF
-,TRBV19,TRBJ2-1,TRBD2,TGTGCCAGTACCGAGACTAGCGGATTGAATGAGCAGTTCTTC,CASTETSGLNEQFF
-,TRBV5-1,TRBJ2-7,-,TGCGCCAGCAGCTTCGGGGCAGGGAGCTCCTACGAGCAGTACTTC,CASSFGAGSSYEQYF
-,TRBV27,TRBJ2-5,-,TGTGCCAGCAGTTTTCTAGGACCGGGGGAGACCCAGTACTTC,CASSFLGPGETQYF
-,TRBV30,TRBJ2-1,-,TGTGCCTGGACCTCATTACCAGCCAATGAGCAGTTCTTC,CAWTSLPANEQFF
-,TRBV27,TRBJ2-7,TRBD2,TGTGCCAGCAGTCCTCGGACTAGCGGATACTACGAGCAGTACTTC,CASSPRTSGYYEQYF
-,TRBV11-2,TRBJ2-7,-,TGTGCCAGCAGTAACGTGGGGGGCACTTACGAGCAGTACTTC,CASSNVGGTYEQYF
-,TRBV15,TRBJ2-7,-,TGTGCCACCAGTGGGGGAATATCCTACGAGCAGTACTTC,CATSGGISYEQYF
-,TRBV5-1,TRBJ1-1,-,TGCGCCAGCAGCTTAGTACAAGGACTAGAAGCTTTCTTT,CASSLVQGLEAFF
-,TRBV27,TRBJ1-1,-,TGTGCCAGCAGTTTATTGGGGGTTAACACTGAAGCTTTCTTT,CASSLLGVNTEAFF
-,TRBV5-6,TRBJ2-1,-,TGTGCCAGCAGCCCCTCGTCCAGGGCATTCAATGAGCAGTTCTTC,CASSPSSRAFNEQFF
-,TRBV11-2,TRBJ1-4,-,TGTGCCAGCAGCTCTGAACAGCTTCCTAATGAAAAACTGTTTTTT,CASSSEQLPNEKLFF
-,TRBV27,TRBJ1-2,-,TGTGCCAGCAGTACCCAGCCGGCAGGGTGGGCTGAGGGCTACACCTTC,CASSTQPAGWAEGYTF
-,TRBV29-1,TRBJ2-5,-,TGCAGCGGTGAGCTAGCGGAGACCCAGTACTTC,CSGELAETQYF
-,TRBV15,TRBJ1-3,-,TGTGCCACCAGCAGCGAATCTGACGTACGCTCTGGAAACACCATATATTTT,CATSSESDVRSGNTIYF
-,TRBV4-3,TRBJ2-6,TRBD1,TGCGCCAGCAGCCGTCGGACAGGGGGCTCTGGGGCCAACGTCCTGACTTTC,CASSRRTGGSGANVLTF
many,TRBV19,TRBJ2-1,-,TGTGCCAGTAGTATTTCTGGCCCGGCACTTGGCAATGAGCAGTTCTTC,CASSISGPALGNEQFF
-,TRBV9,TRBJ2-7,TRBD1,TGTGCCAGCAGCCCCCGGGACAGGACCTACGAGCAGTACTTC,CASSPRDRTYEQYF
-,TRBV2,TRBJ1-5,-,TGTGCCAGCAGTGATTTTTTATCCTCTCTGGGTACGAACAGGGCCGTTCAGCCCCAGCATTTT,CASSDFLSSLGTNRAVQPQHF
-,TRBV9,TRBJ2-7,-,TGTGCCAGCAGCGTAGGTAGGGGGATTGAGGAGCAGTACTTC,CASSVGRGIEEQYF
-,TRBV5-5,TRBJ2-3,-,TGTGCCAGCAGTTGGGCGGAATTGCTGGCCGGGATCGGCACAGATACGCAGTATTTT,CASSWAELLAGIGTDTQYF
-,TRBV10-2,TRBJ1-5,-,TGCGCCAGCAGTCGCCAGATCCTTAATCAGCCCCAGCATTTT,CASSRQILNQPQHF
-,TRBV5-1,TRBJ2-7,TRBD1,TGCGCCAGCAGTGATGGGACAGGGGACTCCTACGAGCAGTACTTC,CASSDGTGDSYEQYF
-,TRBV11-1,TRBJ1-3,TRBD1,TGTGCCAGCAGCTTAGCCCGTACCGGGACAGGGGGGAACACCATATATTTT,CASSLARTGTGGNTIYF
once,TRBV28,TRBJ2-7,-,TGTGCCAGCAGTTTAATCTCCAGTGGCGAGCAGTACTTC,CASSLISSGEQYF
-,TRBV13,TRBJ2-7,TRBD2,TGTGCCAGCAGCTCGGGACTAGCGGGAGTCTACGAGCAGTACTTC,CASSSGLAGVYEQYF
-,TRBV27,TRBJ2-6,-,TGTGCCAGCAGTCCCCAGAGCTCTGGGGCCAACGTCCCGACTTTC,CASSPQSSGANVPTF
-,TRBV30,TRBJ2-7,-,TGTGCCTGGAGTCCTGTCAGAGGGACCTTCTCCTACGAGCAGTACTTC,CAWSPVRGTFSYEQYF
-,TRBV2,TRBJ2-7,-,TGTGCCAGCAAAGGGACCCCCTACGAGCAGTACTTC,CASKGTPYEQYF
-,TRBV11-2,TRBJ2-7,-,TGTGCCAGCAGCTTAGGCGCCTACGAGCAGTACTTC,CASSLGAYEQYF
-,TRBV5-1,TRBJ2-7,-,TGCGCCAGCAGCTTGTTTGGCGGTGCCTACGAGCAGTACTTC,CASSLFGGAYEQYF
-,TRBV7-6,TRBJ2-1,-,TGTGCCAGCAGCTTAGGTTCGGGGCGCGTGCGGAATGAGCAGTTCTTC,CASSLGSGRVRNEQFF
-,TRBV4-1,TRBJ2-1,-,TGCGCCAGCACCCAAAGCGGGCGAGTACTTGACAATGAGCAGTTCTTC,CASTQSGRVLDNEQFF
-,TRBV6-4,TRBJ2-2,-,TGTGCCAGCAGTGTCCTAACGAACACCGGGGAGCTGTTTTTT,CASSVLTNTGELFF
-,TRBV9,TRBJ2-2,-,TGTGCCAGCAGCGTAGGGGGCAACGGGGAGCTGTTTTTT,CASSVGGNGELFF
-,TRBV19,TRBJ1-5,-,TGTGCCAGTAGTATGTTAGTGGCTAATCAGCCCCAGCATTTT,CASSMLVANQPQHF
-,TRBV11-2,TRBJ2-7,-,TGTGCCAGCAGTCACCCAGGGATCCGGGACGAGCAGTACTTC,CASSHPGIRDEQYF
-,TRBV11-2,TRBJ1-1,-,TGTGCCAGCAGCTTAGTTCCGAACACTGAAGCTTTCTTT,CASSLVPNTEAFF
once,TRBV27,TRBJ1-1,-,TGTGCCAGCAGCCAAGGGTACTCTGAAGCTTTCTTT,CASSQGYSEAFF